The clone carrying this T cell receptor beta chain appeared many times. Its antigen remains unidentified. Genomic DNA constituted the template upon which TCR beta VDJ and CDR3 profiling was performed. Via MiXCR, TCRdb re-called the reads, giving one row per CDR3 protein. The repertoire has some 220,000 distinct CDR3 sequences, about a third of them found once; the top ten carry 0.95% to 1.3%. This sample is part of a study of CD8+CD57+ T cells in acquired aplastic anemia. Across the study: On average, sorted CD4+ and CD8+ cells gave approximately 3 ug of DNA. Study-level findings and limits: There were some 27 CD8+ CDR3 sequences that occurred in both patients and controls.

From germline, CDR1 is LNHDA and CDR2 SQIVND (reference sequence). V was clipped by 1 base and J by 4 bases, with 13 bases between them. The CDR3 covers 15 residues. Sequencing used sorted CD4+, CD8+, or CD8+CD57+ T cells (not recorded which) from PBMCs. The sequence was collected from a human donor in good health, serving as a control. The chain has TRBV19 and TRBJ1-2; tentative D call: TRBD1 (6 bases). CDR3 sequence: CASSIAQGSGYGYTF. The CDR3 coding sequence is TGTGCCAGTAGTATAGCCCAGGGGAGTGGCTATGGCTACACCTTC.